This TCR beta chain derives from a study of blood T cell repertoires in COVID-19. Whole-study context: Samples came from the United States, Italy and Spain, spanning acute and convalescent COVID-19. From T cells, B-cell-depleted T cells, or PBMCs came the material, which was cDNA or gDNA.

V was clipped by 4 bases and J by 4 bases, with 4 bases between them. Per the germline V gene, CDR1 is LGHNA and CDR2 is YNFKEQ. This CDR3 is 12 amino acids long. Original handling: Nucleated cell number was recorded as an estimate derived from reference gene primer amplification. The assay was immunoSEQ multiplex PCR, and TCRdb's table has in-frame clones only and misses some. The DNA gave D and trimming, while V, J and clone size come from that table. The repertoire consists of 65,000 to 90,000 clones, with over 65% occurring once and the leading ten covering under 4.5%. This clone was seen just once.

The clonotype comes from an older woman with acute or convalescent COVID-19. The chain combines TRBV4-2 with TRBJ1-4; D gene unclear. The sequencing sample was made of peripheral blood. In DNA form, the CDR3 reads TGTGCCAGCAGCCGTCTTAATGAAAAACTGTTTTTT. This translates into CASSRLNEKLFF.